The clone carrying this TCR beta chain was counted a few times. Regarding time point: newly diagnosed GD, antithyroid drugs for less than 3 months. There was RNA extracted from PBMCs, and the TCR library was made from it. Patients hailed from an endocrinology department in Xi'an, China. The data derive from a study of regulatory T cells in long-lasting Graves disease. Building of the TCR beta libraries involved iRepertoire HTBI primers and Arm-PCR of CDR3 regions. TCRdb reanalysed the multiplex PCR reads using MiXCR and keeps one entry per CDR3 protein. The sample has fewer than 650,000 distinct CDR3 sequences; 15% to 20% are singletons. In germline, CDR1 is MNHNS, CDR2 SASEGT. This CDR3 has 13 residues. The trim removed 8 bases at V and 1 base at J, leaving 3 bases unmatched. The same data also contributed to another study, on T cells in Graves' hyperthyroidism and ophthalmopathy. That work contributes: The HTBI primer set served for first-round RT-PCR of the TCR CDR3.

Sequenced material: peripheral blood mononuclear cells (PBMCs), taken at new diagnosis, from a patient treated with antithyroid drugs. This clonotype originated in a woman in her 30s with Graves disease. V usage is TRBV6-1 and J usage is TRBJ2-5; 8 bases fit TRBD2. The CDR3 is CASAGTSQETQYF. CDR3 bases: TGTGCCAGCGCGGGGACTAGCCAAGAGACCCAGTACTTC.